These T cell receptor beta chains were read from a single sample in a study of type 1 regulatory T cells. TCRdb called the reads again in MiXCR, with one record for every CDR3 protein. The sample includes around 64,000 distinct CDR3 sequences, less than 25% of them seen just once. For these TCRs, the target antigens are not known. The sequenced sample consisted of cultured type 1 regulatory T (Tr1) cells, either the whole culture or a sorted fraction (not recorded which). These receptors came from a human donor in good health. CDR3s include the opening cysteine and the closing phenylalanine or tryptophan. A D gene is named only where the DNA matches it firmly. The size field is filled for only some rows; it gives once, few, many or a size class.

V	J	D	size	DNA	CDR3
TRBV20-1	TRBJ1-1	TRBD1	few	TGCAGAGGACAGGGGTCCGAAGCTTTCTTT	CRGQGSEAFF
TRBV5-1	TRBJ1-2	NA	NA	TGCGCCAGCAGCTCGGGAGCAAATGGCTACACCTTC	CASSSGANGYTF
TRBV30	TRBJ1-2	TRBD1	NA	TGTGCCTGGAGTCCGGGACAGAACTATGGCTACACCTTC	CAWSPGQNYGYTF
TRBV5-4	TRBJ2-2	NA	few	TGTGCCAGCAGCCCAGGGGGACTTGGGGGAGCAAGCGGGGAGCTGTTTTTT	CASSPGGLGGASGELFF
TRBV6-6	TRBJ2-7	TRBD2	once	TGTGCCAGCAGAATTAAGACTAGCCCCTCCAACGAGCAGTACTTC	CASRIKTSPSNEQYF
TRBV15	TRBJ2-1	NA	few	TGTGCCATAGGACAGTACAATGAGCAGTTCTTC	CAIGQYNEQFF
TRBV5-1	TRBJ2-7	TRBD2	NA	TGCGCCAGCAGCCAGACTAGCGGAGCCTACGAGCAGTACTTC	CASSQTSGAYEQYF
TRBV5-1	TRBJ2-5	NA	few	TGCGCCAGCAGCTCTGCGGTGTACCAAGAGACCCAGTACTTC	CASSSAVYQETQYF
TRBV5-5	TRBJ2-2	NA	NA	TGTGCCAGCAGCTTGTTATGGGCCCCCCAGACCGGGGAGCTGTTTTTT	CASSLLWAPQTGELFF
TRBV20-1	TRBJ1-6	TRBD1	NA	TGCAGTGCTAGAGAGGACAGGGGGACCCTTTTACCCCTCCACTTT	CSAREDRGTLLPLHF
TRBV5-1	TRBJ2-2	NA	NA	TGCGCCAGCAGCGGGGTGTTTCGGGGGAGTGAAACCGGGGAGCTGTTTTTT	CASSGVFRGSETGELFF
TRBV11-2	TRBJ1-2	NA	few	TGTGCCAGCAGCTTAGATAGACTTGCGAGCTACACCTTC	CASSLDRLASYTF
TRBV7-9	TRBJ2-7	NA	few	TGTGCCAGCAGCTTTTCGGGCTACGAGCAGTACTTC	CASSFSGYEQYF
TRBV5-1	TRBJ2-3	NA	few	TGCGCCAGCAGCTTCGCAGGATACACAGATACGCAGTATTTT	CASSFAGYTDTQYF
TRBV7-2	TRBJ1-4	NA	NA	TGTGCCAGCACCTCCGGGGCCAGAGGAGAAAAACTGTTTTTT	CASTSGARGEKLFF
TRBV12-3/TRBV12-4	TRBJ1-5	NA	NA	TGTGCCAGCAGTCAGGACGGACCCAATCAGCCCCAGCATTTT	CASSQDGPNQPQHF
TRBV5-6	TRBJ2-5	TRBD1	few	TGTGCCAGCAGCGTGACAGGGGTGGAGACCCAGTACTTC	CASSVTGVETQYF
TRBV3-1	TRBJ2-7	TRBD1	few	TGTGCCAGCAGCCAAGCAGGGGGCGAGGGCTACGAGCAGTACTTC	CASSQAGGEGYEQYF
TRBV7-3	TRBJ2-1	NA	NA	TGTGCCAGCAGCCGATCAGGGGCCCCCTACAATGAGCAGTTCTTC	CASSRSGAPYNEQFF
TRBV7-8	TRBJ1-5	NA	NA	TGTGCCAGCAGCTTCGGAACAGGCTATCAGCCCCAGCATTTT	CASSFGTGYQPQHF
TRBV20-1	TRBJ1-1	NA	NA	TGCAGTGCTACAGGCACTGAAGCTTTCTTT	CSATGTEAFF
TRBV25-1	TRBJ1-1	NA	NA	TGTGCCAGCAGTGAGGCAGAAGTGCAAGCTTTCTTT	CASSEAEVQAFF
TRBV20-1	TRBJ2-4	TRBD1	few	TGCAGTGCTAGGACAGGGAAAAACATTCAGTACTTC	CSARTGKNIQYF
TRBV4-1	TRBJ2-3	NA	NA	TGCGCCAGCAGCCAAGTCGGGGTTGGAAGTACAGATACGCAGTATTTT	CASSQVGVGSTDTQYF
TRBV20-1	TRBJ2-1	NA	few	TGCAGTGCTAGAGATCCGGGTCGCTCCTACAATGAGCAGTTCTTC	CSARDPGRSYNEQFF
TRBV5-1	TRBJ2-5	NA	NA	TGCGCCAGCAGGGCGGCCGCCGGTGGCGAGACCCAGTACTTC	CASRAAAGGETQYF
TRBV12-3/TRBV12-4	TRBJ2-4	NA	few	NA	CASSSSTGWQYF
TRBV10-2	TRBJ2-5	TRBD2	few	TGCGCCAGCAGTGAACTAGCGGGAGTACAAGAGACCCAGTACTTC	CASSELAGVQETQYF
TRBV7-9	TRBJ1-5	NA	few	TGTGCCAGCAGCCCTATGGACACGTCGAGCAATCAGCCCCAGCATTTT	CASSPMDTSSNQPQHF
TRBV18	TRBJ2-3	TRBD2	few	TGTGCCAGCTCACCACGGAGCGGGGCTAGCACAGATACGCAGTATTTT	CASSPRSGASTDTQYF
TRBV12-3/TRBV12-4	TRBJ2-1	NA	NA	TGTGCCAGCAGCCCTAGTAGTCACGGGCAGTTCTTC	CASSPSSHGQFF
TRBV20-1	TRBJ2-7	NA	NA	TGCAGTGCTAGAGATCCACAGGGTGGAGTGAACGAGCAGTACTTC	CSARDPQGGVNEQYF
TRBV12-3/TRBV12-4	TRBJ1-1	NA	few	TGTGCCAGCAGTTTAGTCCTAAACACTGAAGCTTTCTTT	CASSLVLNTEAFF
TRBV24-1	TRBJ2-2	NA	few	TGTGCCACTGAGGACGGCAACACCGGGGAGCTGTTTTTT	CATEDGNTGELFF
TRBV25-1	TRBJ2-1	NA	NA	TGTGCCAGCATTGATATGGATGAGCAGTTCTTC	CASIDMDEQFF
TRBV12-3/TRBV12-4	TRBJ2-1	NA	many	TGTGCCAGCAGTTTACCCGGCGGCTCCTACAATGAGCAGTTCTTC	CASSLPGGSYNEQFF
TRBV5-4	TRBJ2-1	NA	NA	TGTGCCAGCAGCTTGGATTCCACTTCTTACAATGAGCAGTTCTTC	CASSLDSTSYNEQFF
TRBV29-1	TRBJ1-1	NA	NA	TGCAGCGCAGTTCTGACAGTTGAAGCTTTCTTT	CSAVLTVEAFF
TRBV30	TRBJ2-7	NA	NA	TGTGCCTGGAGTACCCCTTACGAGCAGTACTTC	CAWSTPYEQYF
TRBV30	TRBJ1-6	TRBD1	NA	TGTGCCTGGAGTGTAGGGTCGGGACAGAATTCACCCCTCCACTTT	CAWSVGSGQNSPLHF
TRBV20-1	TRBJ2-7	NA	NA	TGCAGTGCCTCGCCGGACTTAACTAACGAGCAGTACTTC	CSASPDLTNEQYF
TRBV5-1	TRBJ2-7	NA	few	TGCGCCAGCAGCCCGGACCCGACAGGCCTCTCCTACGAGCAGTACTTC	CASSPDPTGLSYEQYF
TRBV5-1	TRBJ1-1	NA	NA	TGCGCCAGCAGCGAGGGCGGTGTCCACGTGAACACTGAAGCTTTCTTT	CASSEGGVHVNTEAFF
TRBV7-2	TRBJ2-1	NA	few	TGTGCCAGCAGCTTATACGGGGTAAGGGACAATGAGCAGTTCTTC	CASSLYGVRDNEQFF
TRBV5-5	TRBJ2-5	NA	NA	TGTGCCAGCAGCACCCTAACGCTAAGGGAGACCCAGTACTTC	CASSTLTLRETQYF
TRBV6-2/TRBV6-3	TRBJ2-7	NA	many	TGTGCCAGCAGTTCCGGCGACTCCTACGAGCAGTACTTC	CASSSGDSYEQYF
TRBV7-2	TRBJ2-4	NA	few	TGTGCCAGCAGCTTAGCGTTAAGCGGGCGCATTCAGTACTTC	CASSLALSGRIQYF
TRBV7-6	TRBJ2-7	TRBD1	NA	TGTGCCAGCAGCTTAGGGGGACAGCTAGAGCAGTACTTC	CASSLGGQLEQYF
TRBV5-1	TRBJ1-2	NA	few	TGCGCCAGCAGCTTCCAGGGTTATGGCTACACCTTC	CASSFQGYGYTF
TRBV9	TRBJ2-5	NA	NA	TGTGCCAGCAGCGTAGTTGGGGGGACCCAGTACTTC	CASSVVGGTQYF
TRBV29-1	TRBJ2-7	TRBD2	NA	TGCAGCGCCCAGGGACTAGCGGGGGTCCCCGACGAGCAGTACTTC	CSAQGLAGVPDEQYF
TRBV6-2/TRBV6-3	TRBJ2-1	NA	NA	TGTGCCAGCAGTTACGGGGTTTCCTACAATGAGCAGTTCTTC	CASSYGVSYNEQFF